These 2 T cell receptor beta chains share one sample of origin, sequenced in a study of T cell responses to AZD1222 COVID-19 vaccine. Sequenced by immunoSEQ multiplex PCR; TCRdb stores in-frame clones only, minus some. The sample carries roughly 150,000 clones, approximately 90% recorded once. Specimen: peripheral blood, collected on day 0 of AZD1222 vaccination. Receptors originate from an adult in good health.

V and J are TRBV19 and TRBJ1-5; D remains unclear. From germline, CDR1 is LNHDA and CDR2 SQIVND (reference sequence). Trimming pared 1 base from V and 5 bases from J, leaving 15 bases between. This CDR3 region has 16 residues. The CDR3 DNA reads TGTGCCAGTAGTATAGGACCATTGTCATTCGATCAGCCCCAGCATTTT. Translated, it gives CASSIGPLSFDQPQHF. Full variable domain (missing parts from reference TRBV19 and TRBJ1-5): DGGITQSPKYLFRKEGQNVTLSCEQNLNHDAMYWYRQDPGQGLRLIYYSQIVNDFQKGDIAEGYSVSREKKESFPLTVTSAQKNPTAFYLCASSIGPLSFDQPQHFGDGTRLSIL.

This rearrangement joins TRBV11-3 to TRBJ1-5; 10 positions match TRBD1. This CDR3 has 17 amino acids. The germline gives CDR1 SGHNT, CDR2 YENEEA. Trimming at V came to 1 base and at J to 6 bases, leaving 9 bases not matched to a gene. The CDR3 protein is CASSLGGGTGAGQPQHF. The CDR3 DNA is TGTGCCAGCAGCTTAGGAGGGGGGACAGGGGCAGGTCAGCCCCAGCATTTT.